This T cell receptor beta chain was obtained from a study of shared clonotypes between healthy human individuals. General study points: There were few donors, and this limited the genetic and exposure-history diversity represented. Clonotype sharing among the donors was expected to vary with sequencing depth.

Researchers ran the assay at a deep level. The table came from immunoSEQ multiplex PCR; TCRdb's copy has only in-frame clones and leaves some out. The sample contains over 2 million clones, less than 95% of which appear only once. About this clone: As yet, its antigen is unknown. Other DNA sequences in this specimen translate into the identical CDR3.

This TCR came from a man aged 18 to 29 in good health. Some clones in this sample may be carry-over from other donors' samples. Sequenced input: naive CD4+ T cells from PBMCs. Specified subset: CD45RA+ positively selected.

CDR3 residues: CASSLGQGPYNEQFF. The CDR3 nucleotides read TGCGCCAGCAGCTTGGGACAGGGTCCCTACAATGAGCAGTTCTTC. The chain recombines TRBV5-1 with TRBJ2-1; 7 bases line up with TRBD1. The CDR3 has 15 residues. Germline V gives CDR1 SGHRS, CDR2 YFSETQ. The V gene end was trimmed by 0 bases and the J gene end by 2 bases; junction bases not matched to a gene: 2.